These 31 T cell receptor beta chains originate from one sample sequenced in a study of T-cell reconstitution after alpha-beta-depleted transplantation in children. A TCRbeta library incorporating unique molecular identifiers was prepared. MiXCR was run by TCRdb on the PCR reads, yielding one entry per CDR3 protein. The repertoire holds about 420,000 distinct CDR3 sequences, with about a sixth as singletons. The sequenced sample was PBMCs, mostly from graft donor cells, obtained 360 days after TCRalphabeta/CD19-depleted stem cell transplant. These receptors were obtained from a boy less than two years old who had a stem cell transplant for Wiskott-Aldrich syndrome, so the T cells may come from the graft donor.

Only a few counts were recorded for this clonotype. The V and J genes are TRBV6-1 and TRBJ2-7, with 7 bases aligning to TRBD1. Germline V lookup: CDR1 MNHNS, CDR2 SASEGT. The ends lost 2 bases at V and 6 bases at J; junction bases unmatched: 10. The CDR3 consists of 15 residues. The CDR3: CASSELVRGNGEQYF. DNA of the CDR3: TGTGCCAGCAGTGAACTTGTCAGGGGGAACGGCGAGCAGTACTTC.

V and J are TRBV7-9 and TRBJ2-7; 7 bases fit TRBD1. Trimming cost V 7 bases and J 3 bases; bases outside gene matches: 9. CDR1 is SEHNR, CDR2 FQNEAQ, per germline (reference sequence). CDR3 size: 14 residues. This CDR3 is CASKAGDRNYEQYF. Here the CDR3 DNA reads TGTGCCAGCAAAGCCGGGGACAGAAACTACGAGCAGTACTTC. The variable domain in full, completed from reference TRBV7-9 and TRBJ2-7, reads DTGVSQNPRHKITKRGQNVTFRCDPISEHNRLYWYRQTLGQGPEFLTYFQNEAQLEKSRLLSDRFSAERPKGSFSTLEIQRTEQGDSAMYLCASKAGDRNYEQYFGPGTRLTVT.

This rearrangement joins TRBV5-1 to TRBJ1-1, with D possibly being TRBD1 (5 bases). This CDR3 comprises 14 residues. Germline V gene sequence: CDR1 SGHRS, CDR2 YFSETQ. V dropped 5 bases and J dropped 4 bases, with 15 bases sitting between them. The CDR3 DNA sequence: TGCGCCAGCAGAAGGACACCCGGGGGCACTGAAGCTTTCTTT. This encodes CASRRTPGGTEAFF.

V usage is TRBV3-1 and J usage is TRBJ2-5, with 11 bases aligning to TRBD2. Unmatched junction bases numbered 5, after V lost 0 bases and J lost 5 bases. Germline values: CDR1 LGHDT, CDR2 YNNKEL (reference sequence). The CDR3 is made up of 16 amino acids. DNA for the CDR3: TGTGCCAGCAGCCAAGATCGGATAGCGGGAGGGGAGACCCAGTACTTC. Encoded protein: CASSQDRIAGGETQYF.

CDR3 region: CASSLWGGRKSDTQYF. In nucleotides, the CDR3 is TGTGCCAGCAGTTTATGGGGGGGCCGAAAATCAGATACGCAGTATTTT. The chain recombines TRBV12-3 or TRBV12-4 with TRBJ2-3; perhaps TRBD2 as D (7 bases). The CDR3 sequence is 16 residues long. Trimming removed 2 bases at V and 4 bases at J, with 16 bases between.

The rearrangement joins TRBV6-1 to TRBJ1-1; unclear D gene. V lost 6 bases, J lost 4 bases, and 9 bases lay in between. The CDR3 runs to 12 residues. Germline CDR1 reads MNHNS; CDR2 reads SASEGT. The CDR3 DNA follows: TGTGCCAGCAGCCTATGGGGCACTGAAGCTTTCTTT. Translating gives CASSLWGTEAFF.

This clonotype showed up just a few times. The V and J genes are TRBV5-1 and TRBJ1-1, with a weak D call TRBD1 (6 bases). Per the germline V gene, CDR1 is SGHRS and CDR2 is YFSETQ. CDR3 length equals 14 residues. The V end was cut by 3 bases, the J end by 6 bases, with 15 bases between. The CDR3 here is CASSSKGVRPEAFF. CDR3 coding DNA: TGCGCCAGCAGCTCGAAGGGGGTTAGGCCTGAAGCTTTCTTT.

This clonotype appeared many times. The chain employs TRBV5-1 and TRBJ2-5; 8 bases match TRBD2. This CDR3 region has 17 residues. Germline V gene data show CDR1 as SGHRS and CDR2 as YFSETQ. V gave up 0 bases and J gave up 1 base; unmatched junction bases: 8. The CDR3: CASSLARLAGLQETQYF. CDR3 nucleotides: TGCGCCAGCAGCTTGGCTCGGCTAGCGGGTCTCCAAGAGACCCAGTACTTC. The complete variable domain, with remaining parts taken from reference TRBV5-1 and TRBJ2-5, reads KAGVTQTPRYLIKTRGQQVTLSCSPISGHRSVSWYQQTPGQGLQFLFEYFSETQRNKGNFPGRFSGRQFSNSRSEMNVSTLELGDSALYLCASSLARLAGLQETQYFGPGTRLLVL.

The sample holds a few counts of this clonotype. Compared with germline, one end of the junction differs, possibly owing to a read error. The CDR3 protein is CASSYGAGNAEAFF. DNA of the CDR3: TGTGCCAGCAGTTACGGCGCAGGGAACGCTGAAGCTTTCTTT. This chain links TRBV6-5 with TRBJ1-1; a weak D match, TRBD1 (5 bases). The CDR3 length is 14 residues. Germline CDR1 MNHEY, CDR2 SVGAGI.

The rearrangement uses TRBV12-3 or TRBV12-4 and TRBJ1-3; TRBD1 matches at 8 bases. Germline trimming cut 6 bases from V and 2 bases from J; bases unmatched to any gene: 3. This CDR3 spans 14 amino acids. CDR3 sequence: CASSQTGAGNTIYF. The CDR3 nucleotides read TGTGCCAGCAGCCAGACAGGGGCTGGAAACACCATATATTTT.

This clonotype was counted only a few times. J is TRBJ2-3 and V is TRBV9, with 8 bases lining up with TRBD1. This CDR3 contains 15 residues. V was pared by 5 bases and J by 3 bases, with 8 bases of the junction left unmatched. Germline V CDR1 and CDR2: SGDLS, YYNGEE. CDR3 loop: CASRPDRGGTDTQYF. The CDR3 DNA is TGTGCCAGCAGACCCGACAGGGGAGGTACAGATACGCAGTATTTT.

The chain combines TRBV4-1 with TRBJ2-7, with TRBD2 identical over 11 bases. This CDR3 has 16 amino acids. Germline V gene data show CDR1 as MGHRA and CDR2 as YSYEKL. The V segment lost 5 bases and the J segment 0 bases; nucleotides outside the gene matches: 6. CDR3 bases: TGCGCCAGCAGCACGGGACTAGCGGTCTTCTCCTACGAGCAGTACTTC. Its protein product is CASSTGLAVFSYEQYF.

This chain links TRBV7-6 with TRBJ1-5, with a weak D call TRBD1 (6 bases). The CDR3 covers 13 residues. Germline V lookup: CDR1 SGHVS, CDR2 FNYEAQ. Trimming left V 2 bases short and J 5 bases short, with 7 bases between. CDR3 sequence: CASSLRTDQPQHF. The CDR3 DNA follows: TGTGCCAGCAGCTTAAGGACAGATCAGCCCCAGCATTTT.

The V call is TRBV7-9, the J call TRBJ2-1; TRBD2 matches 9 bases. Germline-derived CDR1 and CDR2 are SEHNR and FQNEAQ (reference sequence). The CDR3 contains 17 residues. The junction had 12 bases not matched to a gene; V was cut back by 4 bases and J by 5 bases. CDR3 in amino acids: CASSYRSLAGRDNEQFF. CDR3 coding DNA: TGTGCCAGCAGCTACCGAAGTCTAGCGGGGCGGGACAATGAGCAGTTCTTC.

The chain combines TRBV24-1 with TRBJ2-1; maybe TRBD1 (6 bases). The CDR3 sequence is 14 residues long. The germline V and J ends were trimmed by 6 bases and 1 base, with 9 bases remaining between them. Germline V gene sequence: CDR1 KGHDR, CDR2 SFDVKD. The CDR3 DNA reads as TGTGCCACCAGTCTACAGGGATCCTACAATGAGCAGTTCTTC. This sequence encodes CATSLQGSYNEQFF.

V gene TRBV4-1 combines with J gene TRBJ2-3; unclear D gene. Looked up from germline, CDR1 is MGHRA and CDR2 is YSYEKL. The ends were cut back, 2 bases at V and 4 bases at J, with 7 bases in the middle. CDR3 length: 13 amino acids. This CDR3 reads CASSQPLADTQYF. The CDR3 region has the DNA TGCGCCAGCAGCCAACCCCTCGCAGATACGCAGTATTTT.

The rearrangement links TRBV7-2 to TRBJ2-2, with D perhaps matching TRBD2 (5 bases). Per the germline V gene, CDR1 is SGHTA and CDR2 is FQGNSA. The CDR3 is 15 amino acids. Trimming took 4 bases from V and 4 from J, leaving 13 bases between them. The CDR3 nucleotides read TGTGCCAGCAGCTGGGTCCAAAGCGGCACCGGGGAGCTGTTTTTT. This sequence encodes CASSWVQSGTGELFF.

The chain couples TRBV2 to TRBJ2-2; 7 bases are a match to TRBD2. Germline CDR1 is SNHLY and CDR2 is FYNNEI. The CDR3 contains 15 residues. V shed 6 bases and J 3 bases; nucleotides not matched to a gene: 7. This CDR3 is CASSGRQAYTGELFF. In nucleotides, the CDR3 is TGTGCCAGCAGCGGGAGGCAGGCCTACACCGGGGAGCTGTTTTTT.

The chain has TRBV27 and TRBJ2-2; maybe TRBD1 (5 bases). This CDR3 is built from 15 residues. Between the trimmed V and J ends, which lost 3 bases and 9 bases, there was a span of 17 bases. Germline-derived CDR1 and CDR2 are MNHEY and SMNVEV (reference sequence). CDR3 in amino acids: CASSFFLTVPRELFF. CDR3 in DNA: TGTGCCAGCAGTTTCTTCCTGACAGTCCCAAGGGAGCTGTTTTTT.

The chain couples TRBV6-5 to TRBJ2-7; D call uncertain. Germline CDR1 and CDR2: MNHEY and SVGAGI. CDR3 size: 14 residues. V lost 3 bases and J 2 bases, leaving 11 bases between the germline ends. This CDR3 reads CASSYLGIPYEQYF. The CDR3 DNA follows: TGTGCCAGCAGTTATCTGGGTATCCCCTACGAGCAGTACTTC.

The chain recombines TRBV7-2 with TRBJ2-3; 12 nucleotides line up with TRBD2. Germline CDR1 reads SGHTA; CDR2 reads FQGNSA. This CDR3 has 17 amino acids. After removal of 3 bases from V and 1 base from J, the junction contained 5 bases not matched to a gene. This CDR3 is CASSFLAGGFGTDTQYF. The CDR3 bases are TGTGCCAGCAGCTTCCTAGCGGGAGGGTTCGGCACAGATACGCAGTATTTT.

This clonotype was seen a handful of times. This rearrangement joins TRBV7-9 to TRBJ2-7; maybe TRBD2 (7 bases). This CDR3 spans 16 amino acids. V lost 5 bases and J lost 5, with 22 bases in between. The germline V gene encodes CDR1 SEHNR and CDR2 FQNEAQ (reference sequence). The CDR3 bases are TGTGCCAGCAGCCCCACGCTTAGCCAGGGGAGGGACGAGCAGTACTTC. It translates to CASSPTLSQGRDEQYF.

Here the CDR3 DNA reads TGCAGCGTTGTAGGGGACCATGGGCCTGGTTGGAGCGGGGAGCTGTTTTTT. This translates into CSVVGDHGPGWSGELFF. The J gene is TRBJ2-2, the V gene TRBV29-1; either TRBD1 or TRBD2 may fit D (5 bases each). CDR3 size: 17 residues. V gave up 4 bases and J gave up 7 bases, with 25 bases separating them. Germline CDR1 SQVTM, CDR2 ANQGSEA.

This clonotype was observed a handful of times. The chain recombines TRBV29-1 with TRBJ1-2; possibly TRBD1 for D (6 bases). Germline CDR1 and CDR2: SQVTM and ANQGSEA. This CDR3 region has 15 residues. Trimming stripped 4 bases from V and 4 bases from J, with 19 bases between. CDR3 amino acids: CSVAQAAGVRYGYTF. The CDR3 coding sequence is TGCAGCGTTGCCCAGGCGGCAGGGGTACGCTATGGCTACACCTTC.

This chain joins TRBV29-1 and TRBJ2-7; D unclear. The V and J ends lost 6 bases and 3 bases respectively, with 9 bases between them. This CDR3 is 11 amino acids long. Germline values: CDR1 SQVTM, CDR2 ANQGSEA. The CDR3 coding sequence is TGCAGCGTGGATCCCGGCTACGAGCAGTACTTC. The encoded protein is CSVDPGYEQYF.

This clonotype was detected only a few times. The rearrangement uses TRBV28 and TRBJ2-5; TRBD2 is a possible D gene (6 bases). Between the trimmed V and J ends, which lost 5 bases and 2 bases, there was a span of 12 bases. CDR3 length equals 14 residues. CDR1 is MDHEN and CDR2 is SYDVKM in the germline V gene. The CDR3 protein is CASSPPGLQETQYF. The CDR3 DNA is TGTGCCAGCAGTCCTCCGGGACTTCAAGAGACCCAGTACTTC.

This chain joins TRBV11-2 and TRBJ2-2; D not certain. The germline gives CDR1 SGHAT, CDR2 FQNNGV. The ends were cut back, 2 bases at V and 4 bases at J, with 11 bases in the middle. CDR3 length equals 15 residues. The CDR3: CASSLPRVATGELFF. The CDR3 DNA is TGTGCCAGCAGCTTACCCCGGGTGGCCACCGGGGAGCTGTTTTTT.

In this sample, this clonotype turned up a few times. CDR3 coding DNA: TGTGCCAGCAGTTACTCGCATTCTAGCGGGACGATAGATGAGCAGTTCTTC. It translates to CASSYSHSSGTIDEQFF. This chain connects TRBV6-2 or TRBV6-3 to TRBJ2-1; 9 nucleotides match TRBD2. V trimming: 0 bases; J trimming: 8 bases; junction bases outside the gene matches: 11. Germline V gene data show CDR1 as MNHEY and CDR2 as SVGEGT. The CDR3 runs to 17 residues.

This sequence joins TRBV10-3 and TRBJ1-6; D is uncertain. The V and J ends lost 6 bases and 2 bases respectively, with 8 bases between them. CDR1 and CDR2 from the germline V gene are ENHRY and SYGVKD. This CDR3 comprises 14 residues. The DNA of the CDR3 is TGTGCCATCAGGCCCGACACCTATAATTCACCCCTCCACTTT. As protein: CAIRPDTYNSPLHF.

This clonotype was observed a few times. CDR3 region: CASRPIQGKQRYTF. CDR3 DNA sequence: TGTGCCAGCAGACCCATCCAGGGGAAACAACGCTACACCTTC. V gene TRBV12-3 or TRBV12-4 combines with J gene TRBJ1-2, with TRBD1 as a possible D gene (6 bases). Trimming stripped 6 bases from V and 9 bases from J, with 20 bases between. This CDR3 is built from 14 residues.

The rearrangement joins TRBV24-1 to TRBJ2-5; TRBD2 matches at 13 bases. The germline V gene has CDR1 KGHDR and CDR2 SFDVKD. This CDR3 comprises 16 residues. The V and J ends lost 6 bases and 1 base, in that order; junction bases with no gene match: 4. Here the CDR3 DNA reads TGTGCCACCAGTCCTGGACTAGCGGGAGCCCAAGAGACCCAGTACTTC. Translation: CATSPGLAGAQETQYF.